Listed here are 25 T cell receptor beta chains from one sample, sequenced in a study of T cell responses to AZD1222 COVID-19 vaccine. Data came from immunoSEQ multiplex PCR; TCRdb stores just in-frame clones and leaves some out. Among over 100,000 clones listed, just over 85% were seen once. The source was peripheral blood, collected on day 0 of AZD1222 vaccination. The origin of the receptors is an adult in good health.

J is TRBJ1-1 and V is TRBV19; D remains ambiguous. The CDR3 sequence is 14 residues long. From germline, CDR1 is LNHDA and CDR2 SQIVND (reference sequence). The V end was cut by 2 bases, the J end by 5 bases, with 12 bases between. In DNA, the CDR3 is TGTGCCAGTAGTATAACCAGTCTTGAAACTGAAGCTTTCTTT. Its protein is CASSITSLETEAFF. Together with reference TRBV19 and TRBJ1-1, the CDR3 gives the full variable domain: DGGITQSPKYLFRKEGQNVTLSCEQNLNHDAMYWYRQDPGQGLRLIYYSQIVNDFQKGDIAEGYSVSREKKESFPLTVTSAQKNPTAFYLCASSITSLETEAFFGQGTRLTVV.

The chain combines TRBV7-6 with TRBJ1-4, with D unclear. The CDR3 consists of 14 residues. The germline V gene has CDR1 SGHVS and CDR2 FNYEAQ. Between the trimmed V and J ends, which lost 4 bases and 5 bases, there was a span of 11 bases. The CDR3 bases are TGTGCCAGCAGCTATACAGTGGGCAATGAAAAACTGTTTTTT. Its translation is CASSYTVGNEKLFF.

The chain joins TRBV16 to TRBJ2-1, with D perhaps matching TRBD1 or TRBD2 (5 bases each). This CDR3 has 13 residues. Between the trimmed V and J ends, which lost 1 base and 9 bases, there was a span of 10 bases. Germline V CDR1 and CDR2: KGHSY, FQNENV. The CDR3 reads CASSQWTQGEQFF. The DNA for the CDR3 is TGTGCCAGCAGCCAATGGACTCAGGGTGAGCAGTTCTTC.

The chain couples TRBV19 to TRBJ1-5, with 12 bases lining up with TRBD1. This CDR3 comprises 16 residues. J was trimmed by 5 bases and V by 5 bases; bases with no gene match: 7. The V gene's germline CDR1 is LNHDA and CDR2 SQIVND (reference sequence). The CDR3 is CASSRSGTGGDQPQHF. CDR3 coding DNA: TGTGCCAGTAGTCGGTCTGGGACAGGGGGCGATCAGCCCCAGCATTTT.

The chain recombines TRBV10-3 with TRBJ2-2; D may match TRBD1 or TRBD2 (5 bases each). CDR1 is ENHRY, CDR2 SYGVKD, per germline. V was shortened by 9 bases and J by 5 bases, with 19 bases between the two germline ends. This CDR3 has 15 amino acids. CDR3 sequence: CAMHRDPGYTGELFF. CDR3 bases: TGTGCCATGCACCGGGACCCGGGATATACCGGGGAGCTGTTTTTT.

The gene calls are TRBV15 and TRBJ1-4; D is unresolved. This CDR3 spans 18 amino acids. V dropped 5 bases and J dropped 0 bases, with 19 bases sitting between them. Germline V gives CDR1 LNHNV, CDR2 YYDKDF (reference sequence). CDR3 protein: CATSLSRTGDATNEKLFF. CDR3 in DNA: TGTGCCACCAGCCTATCCCGGACGGGTGATGCAACTAATGAAAAACTGTTTTTT.

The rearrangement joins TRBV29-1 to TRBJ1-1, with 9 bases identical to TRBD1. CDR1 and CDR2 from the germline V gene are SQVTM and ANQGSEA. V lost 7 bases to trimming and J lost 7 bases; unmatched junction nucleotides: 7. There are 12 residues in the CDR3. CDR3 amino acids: CSGDRGGFEAFF. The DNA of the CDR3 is TGCAGCGGAGACAGGGGGGGTTTTGAAGCTTTCTTT.

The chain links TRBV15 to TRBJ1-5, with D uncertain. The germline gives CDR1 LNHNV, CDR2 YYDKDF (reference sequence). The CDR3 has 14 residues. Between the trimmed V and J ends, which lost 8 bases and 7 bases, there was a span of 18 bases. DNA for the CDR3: TGTGCCACCGGACCGATGTTCGTTTGGCAGCCCCAGCATTTT. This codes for CATGPMFVWQPQHF.

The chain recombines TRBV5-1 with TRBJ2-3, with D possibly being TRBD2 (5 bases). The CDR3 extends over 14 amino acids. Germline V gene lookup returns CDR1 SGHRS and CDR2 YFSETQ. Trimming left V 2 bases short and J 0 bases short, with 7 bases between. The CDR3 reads CASSFGVSTDTQYF. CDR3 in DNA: TGCGCCAGCAGCTTCGGGGTTAGCACAGATACGCAGTATTTT.

The chain's CDR3 is CASKRQGEGMNTEAFF. The CDR3 DNA is TGTGCCAGTAAAAGGCAGGGAGAGGGGATGAACACTGAAGCTTTCTTT. This sequence joins TRBV19 and TRBJ1-1, with TRBD1 as a possible D gene (5 bases). The CDR3 consists of 16 residues. The germline gives CDR1 LNHDA, CDR2 SQIVND (reference sequence). The V end was cut by 7 bases, the J end by 0 bases, with 18 bases between.

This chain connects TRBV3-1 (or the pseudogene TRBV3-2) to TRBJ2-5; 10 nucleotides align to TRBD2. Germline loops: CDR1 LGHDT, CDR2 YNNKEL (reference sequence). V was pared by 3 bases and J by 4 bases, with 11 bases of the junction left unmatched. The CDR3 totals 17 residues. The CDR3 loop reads CASSQLAGVGLGETQYF. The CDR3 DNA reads TGTGCCAGCAGCCAGCTAGCGGGGGTCGGTCTGGGAGAGACCCAGTACTTC.

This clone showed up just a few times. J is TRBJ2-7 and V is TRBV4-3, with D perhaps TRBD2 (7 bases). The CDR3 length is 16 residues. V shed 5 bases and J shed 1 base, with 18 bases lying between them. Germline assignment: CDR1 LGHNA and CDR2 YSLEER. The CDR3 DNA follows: TGCGCCAGCAGCTCCGGGGGGCAGGGGCGATCCTACGAGCAGTACTTC. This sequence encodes CASSSGGQGRSYEQYF.

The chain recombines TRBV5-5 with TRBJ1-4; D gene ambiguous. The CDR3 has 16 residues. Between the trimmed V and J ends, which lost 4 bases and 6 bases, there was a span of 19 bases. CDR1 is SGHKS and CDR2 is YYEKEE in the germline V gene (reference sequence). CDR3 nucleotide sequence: TGTGCCAGCAGCCTCGGACCTCCGGTCGGAGATGAAAAACTGTTTTTT. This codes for CASSLGPPVGDEKLFF.

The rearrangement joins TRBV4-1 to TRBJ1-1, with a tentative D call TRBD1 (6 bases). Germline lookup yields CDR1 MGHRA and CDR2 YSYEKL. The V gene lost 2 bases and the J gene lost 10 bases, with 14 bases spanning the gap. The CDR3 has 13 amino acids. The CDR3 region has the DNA TGCGCCAGCAGCCAAACGGACAGAACGAGAGCTTTCTTT. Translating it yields CASSQTDRTRAFF.

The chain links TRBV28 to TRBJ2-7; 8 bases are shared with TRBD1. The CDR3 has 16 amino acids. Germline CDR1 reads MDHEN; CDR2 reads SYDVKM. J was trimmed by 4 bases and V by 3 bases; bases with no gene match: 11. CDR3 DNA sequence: TGTGCCAGCAGTTTGTTAGCTGGGCAGGGGGCATACGAGCAGTACTTC. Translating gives CASSLLAGQGAYEQYF. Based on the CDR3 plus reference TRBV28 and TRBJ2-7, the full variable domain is DVKVTQSSRYLVKRTGEKVFLECVQDMDHENMFWYRQDPGLGLRLIYFSYDVKMKEKGDIPEGYSVSREKKERFSLILESASTNQTSMYLCASSLLAGQGAYEQYFGPGTRLTVT.

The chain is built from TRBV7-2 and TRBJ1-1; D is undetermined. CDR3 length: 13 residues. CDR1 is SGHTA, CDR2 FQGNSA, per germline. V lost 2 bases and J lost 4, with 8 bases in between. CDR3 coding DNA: TGTGCCAGCAGCTTACAGGCACGCACTGAAGCTTTCTTT. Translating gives CASSLQARTEAFF.

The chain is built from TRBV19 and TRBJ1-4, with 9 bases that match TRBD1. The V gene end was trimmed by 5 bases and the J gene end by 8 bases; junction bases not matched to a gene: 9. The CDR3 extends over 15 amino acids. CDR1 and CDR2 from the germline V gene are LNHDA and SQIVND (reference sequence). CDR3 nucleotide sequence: TGTGCCAGTAGTTCATTACAGGGGGCGGGGGAAAAACTGTTTTTT. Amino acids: CASSSLQGAGEKLFF.

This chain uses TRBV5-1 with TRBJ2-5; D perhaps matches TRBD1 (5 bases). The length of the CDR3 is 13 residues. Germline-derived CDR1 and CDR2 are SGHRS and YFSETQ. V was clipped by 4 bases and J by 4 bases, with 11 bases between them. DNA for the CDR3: TGCGCCAGCAGCCCAGGGTCCTTAGAGACCCAGTACTTC. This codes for CASSPGSLETQYF.

The DNA for the CDR3 is TGTGCCAGCAGTGAGGGACTAGCGGGAGCCGGCACAGATACGCAGTATTTT. Translation gives CASSEGLAGAGTDTQYF. This chain joins TRBV2 and TRBJ2-3; the match to TRBD2 covers 14 bases. This CDR3 has 17 residues. With 3 bases clipped from V and 1 base from J, the junction kept 3 bases outside the gene matches. The germline gives CDR1 SNHLY, CDR2 FYNNEI.

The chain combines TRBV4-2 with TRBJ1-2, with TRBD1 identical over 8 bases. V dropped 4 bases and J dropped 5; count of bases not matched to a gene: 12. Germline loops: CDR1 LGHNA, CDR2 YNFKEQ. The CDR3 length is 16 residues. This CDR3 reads CASSLLRDRKEYGYTF. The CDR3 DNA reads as TGTGCCAGCAGCCTACTCCGGGACAGGAAGGAATATGGCTACACCTTC.

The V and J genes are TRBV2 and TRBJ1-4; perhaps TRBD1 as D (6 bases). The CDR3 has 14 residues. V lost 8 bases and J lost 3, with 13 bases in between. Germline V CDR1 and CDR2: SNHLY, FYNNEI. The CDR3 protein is CASEGGAANEKLFF. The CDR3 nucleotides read TGTGCCAGCGAAGGGGGGGCGGCTAATGAAAAACTGTTTTTT.

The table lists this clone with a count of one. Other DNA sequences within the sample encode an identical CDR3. Here the CDR3 reads CASSLQGVGETQYF. The CDR3, as DNA: TGTGCCAGCAGCTTACAGGGAGTAGGGGAGACCCAGTACTTC. J is TRBJ2-5 and V is TRBV7-2; D possibly uses TRBD1 or TRBD2 (5 bases each). Germline assignment: CDR1 SGHTA and CDR2 FQGNSA. The CDR3 loop spans 14 amino acids. Trimming left V 2 bases short and J 5 bases short, with 12 bases between.

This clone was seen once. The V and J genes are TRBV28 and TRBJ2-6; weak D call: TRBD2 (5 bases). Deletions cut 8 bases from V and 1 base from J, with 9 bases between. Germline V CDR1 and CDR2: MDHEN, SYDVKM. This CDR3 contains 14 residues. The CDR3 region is CASEGISGANVLTF. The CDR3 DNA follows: TGTGCCAGCGAGGGAATTTCTGGGGCCAACGTCCTGACTTTC.

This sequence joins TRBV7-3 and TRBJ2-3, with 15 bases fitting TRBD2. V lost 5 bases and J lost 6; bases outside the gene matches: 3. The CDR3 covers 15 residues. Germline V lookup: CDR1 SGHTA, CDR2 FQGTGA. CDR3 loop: CASSPGLAGGDTQYF. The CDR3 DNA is TGTGCCAGCAGCCCGGGACTAGCGGGGGGTGATACGCAGTATTTT.

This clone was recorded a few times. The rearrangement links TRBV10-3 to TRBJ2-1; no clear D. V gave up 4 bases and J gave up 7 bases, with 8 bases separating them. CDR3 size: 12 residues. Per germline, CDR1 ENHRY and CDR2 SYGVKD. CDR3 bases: TGTGCCATCAGTGGACCGAGTAATGAGCAGTTCTTC. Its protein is CAISGPSNEQFF.